The 6 T cell receptor beta chains below were found in one sample sequenced in a study of T cells in Graves' hyperthyroidism and ophthalmopathy. TCR beta CDR3 regions were amplified from RNA. The primer set for the first-round RT-PCR of the TCR CDR3 was HTBI. TCRdb called the multiplex PCR reads again in MiXCR, with one record for every CDR3 protein. The sample contains fewer than 650,000 distinct CDR3 sequences, around 15% of which appear only once. The sequenced sample consisted of blood. The receptors shown here come from a woman between 35 and 50 years old with Graves' ophthalmopathy.

This sequence joins TRBV12-3 or TRBV12-4 and TRBJ1-2; the match to TRBD1 covers 7 bases. V was pared by 5 bases and J by 6 bases, with 9 bases of the junction left unmatched. This CDR3 spans 14 amino acids. CDR3 loop: CASSHGTEGHGYTF. The CDR3 nucleotides are TGTGCCAGCAGTCACGGGACAGAAGGGCATGGCTACACCTTC.

The sample holds many counts of this clonotype. V gene TRBV5-5 combines with J gene TRBJ1-1; D possibly corresponds to TRBD1 (5 bases). The CDR3 loop spans 16 amino acids. CDR1 is SGHKS and CDR2 is YYEKEE in the germline V gene (reference sequence). Trimming removed 0 bases at V and 1 base at J, with 13 bases between. This chain's CDR3 is CASSLVLGAPNTEAFF. The DNA of the CDR3 is TGTGCCAGCAGCTTGGTTCTAGGGGCGCCGAACACTGAAGCTTTCTTT. Supplemented by reference TRBV5-5 and TRBJ1-1, the full variable domain reads DAGVTQSPTHLIKTRGQQVTLRCSPISGHKSVSWYQQVLGQGPQFIFQYYEKEERGRGNFPDRFSARQFPNYSSELNVNALLLGDSALYLCASSLVLGAPNTEAFFGQGTRLTVV.

This clonotype was seen many times. This chain uses TRBV4-2 with TRBJ2-5; D possibly corresponds to TRBD1 (5 bases). Trimming stripped 2 bases from V and 5 bases from J, with 15 bases between. The length of the CDR3 is 15 residues. Per germline, CDR1 LGHNA and CDR2 YNFKEQ. The CDR3 is CASSQLPGPGETQYF. For the CDR3, the DNA is TGTGCCAGCAGCCAACTTCCGGGTCCAGGGGAGACCCAGTACTTC.

This clonotype has a count of ten or more. The chain recombines TRBV6-2 or TRBV6-3 with TRBJ2-7; tentative D call: TRBD1 (6 bases). The length of the CDR3 is 12 residues. From germline, CDR1 is MNHEY and CDR2 SVGEGT. V lost 6 bases to trimming and J lost 7 bases, with 13 bases between them. CDR3 sequence (DNA): TGTGCCAGCAGGCCCTCTAGGGGGGAGCAGTACTTC. This gives the protein CASRPSRGEQYF.

The rearrangement joins TRBV4-3 to TRBJ2-2, with D perhaps TRBD1 (5 bases). The CDR3 sequence is 14 residues long. V was pared by 4 bases and J by 6 bases, with 12 bases between. CDR1 is LGHNA, CDR2 YSLEER, per germline. DNA for the CDR3: TGCGCCAGCAGCCCCAGTAAGGGGCCCGGGGAGCTGTTTTTT. This codes for CASSPSKGPGELFF.

This clonotype has at least ten counts. The rearrangement joins TRBV29-1 to TRBJ2-7; possible D gene TRBD2, 5 bases. V was clipped by 5 bases and J by 0 bases, with 11 bases between them. CDR3 length equals 13 residues. Germline loops: CDR1 SQVTM, CDR2 ANQGSEA. The CDR3 DNA follows: TGCAGCGTTCTAACGGGGAGCTCCTACGAGCAGTACTTC. Protein sequence: CSVLTGSSYEQYF.